The 19 T cell receptor beta chains listed next were all sequenced from one sample in a study of identifying expanded T cells in peripheral blood. Assay used: immunoSEQ multiplex PCR; TCRdb lists only in-frame clones, some missing. The sample lists about 110,000 clones; about 87% were seen once. The sequenced sample consisted of blood. The source is a person between 18 and 75 years old in good health.

The chain links TRBV7-2 to TRBJ2-7, with 9 bases that match TRBD2. This CDR3 is 15 amino acids long. The V gene end was trimmed by 3 bases and the J gene end by 3 bases; junction bases not matched to a gene: 6. CDR1 and CDR2 (germline): SGHTA, FQGNSA. Here the CDR3 reads CASSLGLAGLYEQYF. CDR3 coding DNA: TGTGCCAGCAGCTTGGGCCTAGCGGGACTCTACGAGCAGTACTTC.

The chain has TRBV10-3 and TRBJ2-7; D gene ambiguous. Trimming cost V 3 bases and J 3 bases, with 6 bases left between them. CDR3 length equals 12 residues. The germline gives CDR1 ENHRY, CDR2 SYGVKD. For the CDR3, the DNA is TGTGCCATCAGTGACGTGGGCTACGAGCAGTACTTC. As protein: CAISDVGYEQYF.

The J gene is TRBJ2-3, the V gene TRBV19; TRBD2 is a possible D gene (6 bases). The CDR3 extends over 19 amino acids. V lost 3 bases and J lost 1, with 23 bases in between. CDR1 and CDR2 (germline): LNHDA, SQIVND (reference sequence). As DNA, the CDR3 is TGTGCCAGTAGTATGGGCGGATTAGCGGCCCCTGGGGGCACAGATACGCAGTATTTT. This encodes CASSMGGLAAPGGTDTQYF.

The chain joins TRBV2 to TRBJ2-3, with 10 bases fitting TRBD2. There are 17 residues in the CDR3. V gave up 2 bases and J gave up 6 bases; unmatched junction bases: 11. Per the germline V gene, CDR1 is SNHLY and CDR2 is FYNNEI. The CDR3 is CASSELGSGGSRDTQYF. The CDR3 DNA is TGTGCCAGCAGTGAACTTGGTAGCGGGGGGTCTAGGGATACGCAGTATTTT.

The CDR3 DNA reads as TGTGCCAGCAGTTCCCAGGGGGGCTCTGGAAACACCATATATTTT. Translated, it gives CASSSQGGSGNTIYF. The chain recombines TRBV27 with TRBJ1-3; 7 bases fit TRBD1. The CDR3 extends over 15 amino acids. CDR1 is MNHEY, CDR2 SMNVEV, per germline (reference sequence). Trimming took 4 bases from V and 0 from J; bases not matched to a gene: 3.

The V and J genes are TRBV4-2 and TRBJ1-1; the D is unclear. The CDR3 totals 15 residues. The V gene's germline CDR1 is LGHNA and CDR2 YNFKEQ. With 5 bases removed from V and 1 base from J, the gap between germline ends came to 14 bases. Here the CDR3 reads CASSSRRVPNTEAFF. The CDR3 DNA is TGTGCCAGCAGCTCGAGAAGGGTTCCGAACACTGAAGCTTTCTTT.

This chain links TRBV13 with TRBJ1-4; tentatively, D is TRBD1 (5 bases). The CDR3 has 14 residues. The V gene lost 2 bases and the J gene lost 8 bases, with 12 bases spanning the gap. Germline V gene data show CDR1 as PRHDT and CDR2 as FYEKMQ (reference sequence). The CDR3 sequence is CASSLRGEEEKLFF. The CDR3 nucleotides are TGTGCCAGCAGCTTAAGAGGGGAGGAGGAAAAACTGTTTTTT.

The chain couples TRBV30 to TRBJ2-2; no clear D. The germline gives CDR1 GTSNPN, CDR2 SVGIG (reference sequence). V lost 4 bases to trimming and J lost 8 bases, with 14 bases between them. The CDR3 length is 13 residues. The CDR3 DNA reads TGTGCCTGGATAACGGTGGGCTCAGGGGAGCTGTTTTTT. Translated: CAWITVGSGELFF. Combining the CDR3 with reference TRBV30 and TRBJ2-2 gives the whole variable domain SQTIHQWPATLVQPVGSPLSLECTVEGTSNPNLYWYRQAAGRGLQLLFYSVGIGQISSEVPQNLSASRPQDRQFILSSKKLLLSDSGFYLCAWITVGSGELFFGEGSRLTVL.

CDR3 in amino acids: CASRMVGFRDPNEQFF. For the CDR3, the DNA is TGTGCCAGCAGGATGGTAGGGTTCCGAGACCCAAATGAGCAGTTCTTC. The chain links TRBV2 to TRBJ2-1; D unresolved. The V end was cut by 6 bases, the J end by 7 bases, with 22 bases between. This CDR3 comprises 16 residues. The germline V gene encodes CDR1 SNHLY and CDR2 FYNNEI.

This rearrangement joins TRBV29-1 to TRBJ2-5; a weak D match, TRBD1 (6 bases). The CDR3 runs 12 residues. The germline V gene encodes CDR1 SQVTM and CDR2 ANQGSEA. V was trimmed by 6 bases and J by 5 bases, leaving 13 bases between them. The CDR3 sequence is CSVYRAAETQYF. The DNA for the CDR3 is TGCAGCGTCTACAGGGCGGCGGAGACCCAGTACTTC.

This chain joins TRBV7-3 and TRBJ2-1; D not certain. The length of the CDR3 is 15 residues. Germline V gene data show CDR1 as SGHTA and CDR2 as FQGTGA. V lost 3 bases, J lost 9 bases, and 18 bases lay in between. The CDR3 sequence is CASSLGQIPRGEQFF. In DNA, the CDR3 is TGTGCCAGCAGCTTGGGTCAAATCCCGAGAGGTGAGCAGTTCTTC.

J is TRBJ2-3 and V is TRBV27; D is ambiguous. CDR3 length: 13 amino acids. Trimming cost V 5 bases and J 0 bases, with 6 bases left between them. Germline V gene data show CDR1 as MNHEY and CDR2 as SMNVEV (reference sequence). CDR3 nucleotide sequence: TGTGCCAGCAGTACCACTAGCACAGATACGCAGTATTTT. This gives the protein CASSTTSTDTQYF.

The chain is built from TRBV10-3 and TRBJ2-7; 7 bases are shared with TRBD1. Germline V gene lookup returns CDR1 ENHRY and CDR2 SYGVKD. V shed 6 bases, J shed 1 base, and the junction held 9 bases outside the gene matches. This CDR3 is 15 amino acids long. CDR3 in amino acids: CAIRNPGQTSYEQYF. CDR3 coding DNA: TGTGCCATCAGGAACCCGGGACAGACATCCTACGAGCAGTACTTC.

CDR3 DNA: TGTGCCAGCAGTGATCGGACAGGGCCTCCCTACGAGCAGTACTTC. This encodes CASSDRTGPPYEQYF. The chain combines TRBV2 with TRBJ2-7, with TRBD1 identical over 8 bases. The CDR3 has 15 amino acids. Germline V gene data show CDR1 as SNHLY and CDR2 as FYNNEI. The J segment lost 2 bases and the V segment lost 3 bases, leaving 6 bases of the junction unmatched.

V usage is TRBV5-1 and J usage is TRBJ2-7, with a tentative D call TRBD1 (5 bases). Deletions cut 4 bases from V and 0 bases from J, with 8 bases between. Germline loops: CDR1 SGHRS, CDR2 YFSETQ. The CDR3 is 13 amino acids. CDR3 protein: CASSQGISYEQYF. CDR3 nucleotide sequence: TGCGCCAGCAGCCAGGGTATCTCCTACGAGCAGTACTTC.

The genes are TRBV2 and TRBJ2-7; 7 bases align to TRBD1. The germline V gene has CDR1 SNHLY and CDR2 FYNNEI. Trimming cost V 7 bases and J 6 bases; bases outside gene matches: 6. CDR3 size: 12 residues. DNA of the CDR3: TGTGCCAGCACAGGGGGTGGATCCGAGCAGTACTTC. Translating gives CASTGGGSEQYF.

The chain carries TRBV6-1 and TRBJ1-4, with no clear D. V was pared by 2 bases and J by 7 bases, with 17 bases between. The CDR3 extends over 16 amino acids. The V gene's germline CDR1 is MNHNS and CDR2 SASEGT. The CDR3 nucleotides are TGTGCCAGCAGTGAAATAAAAAGAGGAAACAGTGAAAAACTGTTTTTT. This sequence encodes CASSEIKRGNSEKLFF.

The CDR3 region is CASSSRNRGRGTEAFF. The CDR3 region has the DNA TGTGCCAGCAGCTCCCGGAACAGGGGAAGGGGCACTGAAGCTTTCTTT. The chain has TRBV11-2 and TRBJ1-1, with 7 bases lining up with TRBD1. The germline V gene has CDR1 SGHAT and CDR2 FQNNGV. The CDR3 is made up of 16 amino acids. With 4 bases clipped from V and 4 bases from J, the junction kept 12 bases outside the gene matches.

This chain uses TRBV12-5 with TRBJ1-1; 7 bases agree with TRBD1. Losses at the gene ends were 2 bases for V and 2 bases for J; bases not matched to a gene: 14. Per germline, CDR1 LGHNT and CDR2 FRNRAP. The CDR3 totals 18 residues. The chain's CDR3 is CASGLLPGQRGSNTEAFF. The CDR3 DNA is TGTGCTAGTGGTTTGCTCCCGGGACAGAGGGGTTCAAACACTGAAGCTTTCTTT.